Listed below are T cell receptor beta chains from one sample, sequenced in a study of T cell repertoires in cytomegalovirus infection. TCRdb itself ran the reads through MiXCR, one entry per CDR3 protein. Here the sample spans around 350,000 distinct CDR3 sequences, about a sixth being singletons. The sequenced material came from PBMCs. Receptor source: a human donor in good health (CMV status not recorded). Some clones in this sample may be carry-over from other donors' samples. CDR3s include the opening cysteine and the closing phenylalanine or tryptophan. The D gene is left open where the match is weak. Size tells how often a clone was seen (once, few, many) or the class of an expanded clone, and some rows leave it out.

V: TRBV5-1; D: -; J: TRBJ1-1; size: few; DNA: TGCGCCAGCAGCGCAACGACAGGGAACACTGAAGCTTTCTTT; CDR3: CASSATTGNTEAFF
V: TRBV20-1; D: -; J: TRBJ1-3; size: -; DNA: TGCAGTGCTCGCAGACCGGTCTCTGGAAACACCATATATTTT; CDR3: CSARRPVSGNTIYF
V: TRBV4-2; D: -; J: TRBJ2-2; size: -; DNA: TGTGCCAGCAGCCAAAAAGGTGGGGGCACCGGGGAGCTGTTTTTT; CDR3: CASSQKGGGTGELFF
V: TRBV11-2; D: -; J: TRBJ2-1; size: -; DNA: TGTGCCAGCAGCTTAAATGACCGGGGCGCGCAGTTCTTC; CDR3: CASSLNDRGAQFF
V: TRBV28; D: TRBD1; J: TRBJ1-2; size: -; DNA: TGTGCCAGCAGTTTCATCGGACAGGGGAATGATGGCTACACCTTC; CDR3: CASSFIGQGNDGYTF
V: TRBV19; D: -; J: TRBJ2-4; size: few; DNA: TGTGCCAGTAGTGACGGCTCCTCAGCCAAAAACATTCAGTACTTC; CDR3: CASSDGSSAKNIQYF
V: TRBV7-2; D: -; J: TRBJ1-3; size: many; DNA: TGTGCCAGCAGCTTCGGGGGGGACTCTGGAAACACCATATATTTT; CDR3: CASSFGGDSGNTIYF
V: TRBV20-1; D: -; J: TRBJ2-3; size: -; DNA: TGCAGTGCTAGAGATCGGACCGCTTCTAGCACAGATACGCAGTATTTT; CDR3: CSARDRTASSTDTQYF
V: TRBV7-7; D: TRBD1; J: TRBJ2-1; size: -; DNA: TGTGCCCCCCGGTCTTCAGGGGGCTTTAAGCAGTTCTTC; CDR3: CAPRSSGGFKQFF
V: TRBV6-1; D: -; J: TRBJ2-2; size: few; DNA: TGTGCCAGCACAACTACCGACACCGGGGAGCTGTTTTTT; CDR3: CASTTTDTGELFF
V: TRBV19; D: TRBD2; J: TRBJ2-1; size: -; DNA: TGTGCCAGTAGTCCCGGTTCCCCCGGACTAGCGGGAGTACCCAATGAGCAGTTCTTC; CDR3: CASSPGSPGLAGVPNEQFF
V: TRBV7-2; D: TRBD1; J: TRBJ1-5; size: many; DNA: TGTGCCAGCAGCGAAGGGGGACAGCGCAATCAGCCCCAGCATTTT; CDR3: CASSEGGQRNQPQHF
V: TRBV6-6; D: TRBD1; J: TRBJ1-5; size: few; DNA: TGTGCCAGCAGGGGACAGGGAACATATCAGCCCCAGCATTTT; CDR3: CASRGQGTYQPQHF
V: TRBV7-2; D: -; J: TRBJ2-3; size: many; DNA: TGTGCCAGCAGCTTAGCGATCTGGGCCCCGGGGCAATACGGTACGCAGTATTTT; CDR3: CASSLAIWAPGQYGTQYF
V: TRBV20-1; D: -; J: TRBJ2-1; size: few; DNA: TGCAGTGCTAGGATCCACAGGACGAATGAGCAGTTCTTC; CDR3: CSARIHRTNEQFF
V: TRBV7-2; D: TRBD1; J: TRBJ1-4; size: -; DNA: TGTGCCAGCAGCTTAAGAGCAGGGGGTAATGAAAAACTGTTTTTT; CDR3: CASSLRAGGNEKLFF
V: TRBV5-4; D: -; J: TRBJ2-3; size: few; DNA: TGTGCCAGCTCAACATCCCCCCACACAGATACGCAGTATTTT; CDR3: CASSTSPHTDTQYF
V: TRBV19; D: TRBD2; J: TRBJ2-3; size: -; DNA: TGTGCCAGTAGTCCTCGGACTAGCGGGGATCATACGCAGTATTTT; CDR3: CASSPRTSGDHTQYF
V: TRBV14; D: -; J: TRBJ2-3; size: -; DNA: TGTGCCAGCAGCCATCCACAGTCTAGCACAGATACGCAGTATTTT; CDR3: CASSHPQSSTDTQYF
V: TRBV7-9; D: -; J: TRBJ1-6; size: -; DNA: TGTGCCGCCCAGGGGAGGGGCAATTCACCCCTCCACTTT; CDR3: CAAQGRGNSPLHF
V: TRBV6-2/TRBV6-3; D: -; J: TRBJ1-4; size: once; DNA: TGTGCCAGCAGAAGAGGGGGGATCGATGAAAAACTGTTTTTT; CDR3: CASRRGGIDEKLFF
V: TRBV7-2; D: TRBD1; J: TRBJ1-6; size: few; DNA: TGTGCCAGCAGCGTTAGCGGACAGGGGGTGACTTCTTTTAATTCACCCCTCCACTTT; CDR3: CASSVSGQGVTSFNSPLHF
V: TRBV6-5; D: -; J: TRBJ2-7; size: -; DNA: TGTGCCTGTCGGGGCTCAGCGGGTAGCTACGAGCAGTACTTC; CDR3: CACRGSAGSYEQYF
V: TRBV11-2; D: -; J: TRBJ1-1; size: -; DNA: TGTGCCAGCACCTATGACGTAGGCACTGAAGCTTTCTTT; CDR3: CASTYDVGTEAFF
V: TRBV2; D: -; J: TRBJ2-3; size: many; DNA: TGTGCCAGCAGAGAGGGGGTTACGGATACGCAGTATTTT; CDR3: CASREGVTDTQYF
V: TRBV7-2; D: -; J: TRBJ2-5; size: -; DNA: TGTGCCAGCAGCCAGGGGGGGGGCGCGTACTTC; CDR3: CASSQGGGAYF
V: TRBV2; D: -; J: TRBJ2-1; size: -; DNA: TGTGCCAGCAGTGAAGATTCTAACAATGAGCAGTTCTTC; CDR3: CASSEDSNNEQFF
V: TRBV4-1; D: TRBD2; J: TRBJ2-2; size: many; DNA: TGCGCCAGCAGCCCCATCGGGGGGAGGGACGCCGGGGAGCTGTTTTTT; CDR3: CASSPIGGRDAGELFF
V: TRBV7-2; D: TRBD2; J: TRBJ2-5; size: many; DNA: TGTGCCAGCAGCCAAAATGCGGGGGTAGAGACCCAGTACTTC; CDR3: CASSQNAGVETQYF
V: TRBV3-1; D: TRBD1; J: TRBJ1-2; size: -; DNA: TGTGCCAGCAGCCCAGGGGGGCGTTATGGCTACACCTTC; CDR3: CASSPGGRYGYTF
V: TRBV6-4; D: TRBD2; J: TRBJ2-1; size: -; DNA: TGTGCCAGCACAAACGAGAGCGGGGGGTTCAATGAGCAGTTCTTC; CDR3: CASTNESGGFNEQFF
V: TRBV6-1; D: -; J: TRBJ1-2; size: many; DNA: TGTGCCAGCAGTGCGAGGGGGGGAAAGAATGGCTACACCTTC; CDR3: CASSARGGKNGYTF
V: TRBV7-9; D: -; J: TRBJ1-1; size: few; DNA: TGTGCCAGCAACTCAATAAAAGGGGCGAACACTGAAGCTTTCTTT; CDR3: CASNSIKGANTEAFF
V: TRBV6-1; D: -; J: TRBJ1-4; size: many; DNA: TGTGCCAGCAGTGTAGTCGGGGCAACTAATGAAAAACTGTTTTTT; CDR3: CASSVVGATNEKLFF
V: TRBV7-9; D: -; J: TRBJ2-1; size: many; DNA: TGTGCCAGCAGCCCTACTAGTTCATACAATGAGCAGTTCTTC; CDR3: CASSPTSSYNEQFF
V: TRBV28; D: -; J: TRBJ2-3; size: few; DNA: TGTGCCAGCGATTCGTTCGCGGCAGATACGCAGTATTTT; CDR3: CASDSFAADTQYF
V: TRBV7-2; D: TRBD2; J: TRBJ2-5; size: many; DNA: TGTGCCAGCAGCTCCAGCGGGAGGAACCAAGAGACCCAGTACTTC; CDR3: CASSSSGRNQETQYF
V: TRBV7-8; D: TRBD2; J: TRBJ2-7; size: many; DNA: TGTGCCAGCAGCCCCCCGGGGGGGGCCGAGCAGTACTTC; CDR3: CASSPPGGAEQYF
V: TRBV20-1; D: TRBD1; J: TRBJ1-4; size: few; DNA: TGCAGTGCTGGACGGACAGGGTGGAACGAAAAACTGTTTTTT; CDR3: CSAGRTGWNEKLFF
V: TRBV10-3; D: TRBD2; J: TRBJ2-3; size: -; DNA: TGTGCCATCAGTGGGTCGGGGGGGCCGGGAGATACGCAGTATTTT; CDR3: CAISGSGGPGDTQYF
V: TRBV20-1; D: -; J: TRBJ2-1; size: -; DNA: TGCAGTGCTAGAAGGCGGGTTTGGAGCTCCTACAATGAGCAGTTCTTC; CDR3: CSARRRVWSSYNEQFF
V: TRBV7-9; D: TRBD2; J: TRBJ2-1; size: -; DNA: TGTGCCGGTCGGCCCGAGCGGGAGGCGGATGAGCAGTTCTTC; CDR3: CAGRPEREADEQFF
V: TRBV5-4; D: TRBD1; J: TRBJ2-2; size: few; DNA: TGTGCCAGCAGCCCGGACAGGGTATACACCGGGGAGCTGTTTTTT; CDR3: CASSPDRVYTGELFF
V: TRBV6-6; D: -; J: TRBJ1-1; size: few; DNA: TGTGCCACCTCGAGGGACACTGAAGCTTTCTTT; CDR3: CATSRDTEAFF
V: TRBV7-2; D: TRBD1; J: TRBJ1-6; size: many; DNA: TGTGCCAGCAAAGGACAGGGTAATTCACCCCTCCACTTT; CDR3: CASKGQGNSPLHF
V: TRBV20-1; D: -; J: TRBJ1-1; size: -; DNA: TGCAGTGCTAGGGGGGGGGGGGGAGCCACTGAAGCTTTCTTT; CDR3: CSARGGGGATEAFF
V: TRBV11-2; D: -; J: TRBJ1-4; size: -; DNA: TGTGCCAGCAGCCCCCGTTCCCAGCCTAATGAAAAACTGTTTTTT; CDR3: CASSPRSQPNEKLFF
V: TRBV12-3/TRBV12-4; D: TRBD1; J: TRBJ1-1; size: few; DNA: TGTGCCAGCACCCTCGGGACAGGGAACACTGAAGCTTTCTTT; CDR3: CASTLGTGNTEAFF
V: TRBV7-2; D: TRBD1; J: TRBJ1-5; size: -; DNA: TGTGCCAGCAGCTTAGGGGACAGGGTTTTCCAGCCCCAGCATTTT; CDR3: CASSLGDRVFQPQHF
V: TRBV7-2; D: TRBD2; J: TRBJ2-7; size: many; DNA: TGTGCCAGCAGCTTAGACGGGAGGGCTCAAGAGCAGTACTTC; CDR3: CASSLDGRAQEQYF
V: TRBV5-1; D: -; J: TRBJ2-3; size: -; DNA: TGCGCCAGCAGCTCGGGGGTCCAGTCAGATACGCAGTATTTT; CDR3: CASSSGVQSDTQYF
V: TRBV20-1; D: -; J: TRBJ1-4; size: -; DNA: TGCAGTGCTAGAGACCCACAGGGTTCTAATGAAAAACTGTTTTTT; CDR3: CSARDPQGSNEKLFF
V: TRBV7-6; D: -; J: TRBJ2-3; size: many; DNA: TGTGCCAGCAGCTTAATGCAGCGGACTTCCACAGATACGCAGTATTTT; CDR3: CASSLMQRTSTDTQYF
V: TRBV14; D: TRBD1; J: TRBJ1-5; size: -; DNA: TGTGCCAGCACTCCCCGGGACAGGCGCAATCAGCCCCAGCATTTT; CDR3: CASTPRDRRNQPQHF
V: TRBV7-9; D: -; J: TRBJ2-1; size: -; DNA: TGTGCCAGCAGCTTAGAGGTGGGGAATGAGCAGTTCTTC; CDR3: CASSLEVGNEQFF
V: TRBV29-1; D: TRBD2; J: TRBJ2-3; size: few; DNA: TGCAGCGTTGAAGAGATTTCTAGCGGGAGGGCCGGAAGGTGGGCGCAGTATTTT; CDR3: CSVEEISSGRAGRWAQYF
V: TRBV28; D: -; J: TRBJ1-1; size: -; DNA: TGTGCCAGCAGTACAGGGACAAGCTTGGGAGCTTTCTTT; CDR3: CASSTGTSLGAFF
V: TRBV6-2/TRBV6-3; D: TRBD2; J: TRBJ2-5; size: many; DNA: TGTGCCAGCAGTTACGGTCGTCTAGCGGGGCCCTACCAAGAGACCCAGTACTTC; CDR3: CASSYGRLAGPYQETQYF
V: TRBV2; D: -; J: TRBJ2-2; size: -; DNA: TGTACCAGCAGTGAAGTTTTACATGCCACCGGGGAGCTGTTTTTT; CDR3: CTSSEVLHATGELFF